The T cell receptor beta chain under discussion was sequenced for a study of blood T cell repertoires in COVID-19. TCRdb's table, derived via immunoSEQ multiplex PCR, lists solely in-frame clones and lacks some. The sample shows 200,000 to 250,000 clones, 80% of them seen only once. V shed 4 bases, J shed 4 bases, and the junction held 10 bases outside the gene matches. The CDR3 is 17 residues long. Germline CDR1 SGHTA, CDR2 FQGTGA. The chain has TRBV7-3 and TRBJ2-1, with 10 bases matching TRBD2. This TCR was sampled from a man younger than 40 with acute COVID-19. What was sequenced was PBMCs or T cells enriched from blood (not recorded which). The CDR3 reads CASSSFSLAGDYNEQFF. CDR3 nucleotides: TGTGCCAGCAGCTCCTTTAGTCTAGCGGGGGATTACAATGAGCAGTTCTTC.